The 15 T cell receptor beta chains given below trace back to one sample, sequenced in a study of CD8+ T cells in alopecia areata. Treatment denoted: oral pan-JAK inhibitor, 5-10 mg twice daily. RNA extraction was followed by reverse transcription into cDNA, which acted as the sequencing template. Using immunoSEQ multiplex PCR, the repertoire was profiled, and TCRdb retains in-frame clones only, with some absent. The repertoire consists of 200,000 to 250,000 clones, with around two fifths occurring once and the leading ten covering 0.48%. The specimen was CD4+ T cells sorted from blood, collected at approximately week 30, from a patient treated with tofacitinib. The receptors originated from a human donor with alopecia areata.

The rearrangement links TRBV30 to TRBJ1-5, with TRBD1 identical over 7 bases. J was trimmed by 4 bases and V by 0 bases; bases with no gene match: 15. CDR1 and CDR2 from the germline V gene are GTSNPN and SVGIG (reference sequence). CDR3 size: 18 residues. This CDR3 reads CAWSVRPQWTGENQPQHF. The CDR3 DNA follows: TGTGCCTGGAGTGTAAGACCTCAATGGACAGGAGAGAATCAGCCCCAGCATTTT.

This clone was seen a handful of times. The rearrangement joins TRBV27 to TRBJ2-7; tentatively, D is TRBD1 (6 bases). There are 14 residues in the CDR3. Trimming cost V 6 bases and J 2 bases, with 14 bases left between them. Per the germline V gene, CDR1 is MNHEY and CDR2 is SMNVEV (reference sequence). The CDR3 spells CASRGHSVAYEQYF. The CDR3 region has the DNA TGTGCCAGCAGGGGACACTCGGTAGCCTACGAGCAGTACTTC.

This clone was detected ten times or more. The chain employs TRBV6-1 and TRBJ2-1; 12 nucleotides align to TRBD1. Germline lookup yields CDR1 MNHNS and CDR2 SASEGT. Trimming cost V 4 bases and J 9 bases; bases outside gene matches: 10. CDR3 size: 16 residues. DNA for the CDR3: TGTGCCAGCAGTGTTCCTGCGGGACAGGGGGCTCGTGAGCAGTTCTTC. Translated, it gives CASSVPAGQGAREQFF.

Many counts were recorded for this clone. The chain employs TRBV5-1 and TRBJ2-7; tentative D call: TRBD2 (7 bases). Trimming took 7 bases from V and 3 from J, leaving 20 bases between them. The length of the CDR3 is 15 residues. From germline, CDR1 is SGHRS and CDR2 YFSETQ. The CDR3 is CASRRWGGANYEQYF. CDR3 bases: TGCGCCAGCCGTCGTTGGGGGGGCGCGAACTACGAGCAGTACTTC.

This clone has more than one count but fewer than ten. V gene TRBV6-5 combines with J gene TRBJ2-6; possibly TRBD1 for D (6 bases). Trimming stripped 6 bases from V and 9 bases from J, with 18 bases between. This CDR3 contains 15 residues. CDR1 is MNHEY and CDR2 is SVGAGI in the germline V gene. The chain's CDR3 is CASRLAGVGGNVLTF. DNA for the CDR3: TGTGCCAGCAGACTCGCAGGGGTAGGAGGCAACGTCCTGACTTTC.

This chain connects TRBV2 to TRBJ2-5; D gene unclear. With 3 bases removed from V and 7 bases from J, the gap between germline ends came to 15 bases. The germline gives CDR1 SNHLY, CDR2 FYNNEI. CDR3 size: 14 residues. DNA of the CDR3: TGTGCCAGCAGTGACCCCGCTAGGGTAGGGACCCAGTACTTC. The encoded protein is CASSDPARVGTQYF.

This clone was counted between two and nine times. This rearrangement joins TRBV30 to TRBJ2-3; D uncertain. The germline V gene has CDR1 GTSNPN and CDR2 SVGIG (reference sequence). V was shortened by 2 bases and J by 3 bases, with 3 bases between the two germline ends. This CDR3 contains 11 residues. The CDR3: CAWSRTDTQYF. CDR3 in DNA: TGTGCCTGGAGTCGGACAGATACGCAGTATTTT.

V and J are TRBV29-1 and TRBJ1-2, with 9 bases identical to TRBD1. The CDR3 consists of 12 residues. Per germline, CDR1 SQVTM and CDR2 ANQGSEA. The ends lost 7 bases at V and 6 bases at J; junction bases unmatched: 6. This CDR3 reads CSGGQGTNGYTF. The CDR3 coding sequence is TGCAGCGGAGGACAGGGGACGAATGGCTACACCTTC.

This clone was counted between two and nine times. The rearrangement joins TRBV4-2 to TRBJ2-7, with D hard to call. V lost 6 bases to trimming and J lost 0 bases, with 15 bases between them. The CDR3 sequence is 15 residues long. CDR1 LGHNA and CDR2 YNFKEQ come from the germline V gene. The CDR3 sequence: CASRRTDKSSYEQYF. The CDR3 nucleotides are TGTGCCAGCAGGCGGACCGACAAAAGCTCCTACGAGCAGTACTTC.

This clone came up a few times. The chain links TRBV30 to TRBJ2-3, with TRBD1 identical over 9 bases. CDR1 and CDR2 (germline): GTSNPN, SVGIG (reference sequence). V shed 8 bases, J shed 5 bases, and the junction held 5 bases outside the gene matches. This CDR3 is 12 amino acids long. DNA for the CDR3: TGTGCCGGGGACAGGGCTATAGATACGCAGTATTTT. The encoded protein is CAGDRAIDTQYF.

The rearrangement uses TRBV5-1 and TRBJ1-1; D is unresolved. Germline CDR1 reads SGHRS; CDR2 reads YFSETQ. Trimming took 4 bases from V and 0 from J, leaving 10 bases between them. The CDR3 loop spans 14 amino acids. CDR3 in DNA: TGCGCCAGCAGCGCAGGACCCGTGAACACTGAAGCTTTCTTT. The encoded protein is CASSAGPVNTEAFF.

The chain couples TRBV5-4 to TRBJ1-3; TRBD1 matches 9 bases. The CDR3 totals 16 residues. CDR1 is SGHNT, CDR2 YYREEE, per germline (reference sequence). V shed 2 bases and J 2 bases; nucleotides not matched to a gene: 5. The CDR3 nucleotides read TGTGCCAGCAGCTTAACAGGGGGCAGGGCTGGAAACACCATATATTTT. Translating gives CASSLTGGRAGNTIYF.

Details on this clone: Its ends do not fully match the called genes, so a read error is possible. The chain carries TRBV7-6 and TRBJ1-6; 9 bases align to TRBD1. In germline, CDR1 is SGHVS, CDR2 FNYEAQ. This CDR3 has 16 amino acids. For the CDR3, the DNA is TGTGCCAGCAGCACCACACAGGGGGCGCGTAATACACCCCTCCACTTT. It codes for CASSTTQGARNTPLHF.

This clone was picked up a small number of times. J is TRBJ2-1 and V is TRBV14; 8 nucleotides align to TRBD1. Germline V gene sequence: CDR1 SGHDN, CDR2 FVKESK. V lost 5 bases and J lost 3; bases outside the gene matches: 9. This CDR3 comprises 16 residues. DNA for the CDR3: TGTGCCAGCAGCGAGTCCGGGACAGGATTCTACAATGAGCAGTTCTTC. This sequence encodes CASSESGTGFYNEQFF.

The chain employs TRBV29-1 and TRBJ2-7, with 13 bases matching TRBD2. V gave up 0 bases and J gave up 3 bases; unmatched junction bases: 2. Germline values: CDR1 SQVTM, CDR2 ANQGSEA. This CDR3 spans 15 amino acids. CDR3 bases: TGCAGCGTTGAAGATAGGACTAGCGGGAGCTACGAGCAGTACTTC. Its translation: CSVEDRTSGSYEQYF.